Presented here are 17 T cell receptor beta chains from one specimen sequenced in a study of OX40 agonist ivuxolimab in advanced cancers. The data were produced by immunoSEQ multiplex PCR, yet TCRdb's version contains in-frame clones alone and is incomplete. Of about 64,000 clones detected, about 88% appear once; the ten largest clones hold 3%. Specimen: CD4+ or CD8+ T cells sorted from blood, collected in a trial of the OX40 agonist ivuxolimab. The receptors were sampled from an adult with an advanced solid tumor such as melanoma, head and neck, liver or kidney cancer.

The chain couples TRBV10-3 to TRBJ2-7; tentatively, D is TRBD1 (6 bases). Trimming took off 5 bases at V and 4 bases at J, with 9 bases between the two ends. Germline lookup yields CDR1 ENHRY and CDR2 SYGVKD. This CDR3 spans 12 amino acids. The CDR3 sequence is CAISPDRYEQYF. The DNA for the CDR3 is TGTGCCATCAGTCCCGACAGGTACGAGCAGTACTTC.

The rearrangement uses TRBV10-3 and TRBJ2-3, with D perhaps matching TRBD1 or TRBD2 (5 bases each). CDR1 ENHRY and CDR2 SYGVKD come from the germline V gene. The V end was cut by 0 bases, the J end by 5 bases, with 9 bases between. The CDR3 sequence is 14 residues long. CDR3: CAISESGTGDTQYF. The CDR3 DNA sequence: TGTGCCATCAGTGAGTCGGGGACGGGAGATACGCAGTATTTT.

Only a few counts were recorded for this clone. The V call is TRBV9, the J call TRBJ2-2; D not certain. Germline lookup yields CDR1 SGDLS and CDR2 YYNGEE. Deletions cut 0 bases from V and 6 bases from J, with 9 bases between. The CDR3 length is 14 residues. The CDR3 nucleotides read TGTGCCAGCAGCGTAGTAGAGGCTTCCGGGGAGCTGTTTTTT. Protein: CASSVVEASGELFF.

The count of this clone is one. The chain links TRBV6-1 to TRBJ1-2, with D perhaps matching TRBD1 (6 bases). The germline V gene has CDR1 MNHNS and CDR2 SASEGT. V was shortened by 0 bases and J by 7 bases, with 12 bases between the two germline ends. This CDR3 contains 14 residues. The CDR3 DNA sequence: TGTGCCAGCAGTGAAGCGGCGGGGGGCGGTGGCTACACCTTC. This codes for CASSEAAGGGGYTF.

The gene calls are TRBV6-1 and TRBJ2-5; D is unclear. Germline values: CDR1 MNHNS, CDR2 SASEGT. Trimming removed 1 base from V and 3 bases from J, with 6 bases in between. There are 13 residues in the CDR3. The CDR3 protein is CASSEGPKETQYF. The CDR3 DNA sequence: TGTGCCAGCAGTGAAGGACCAAAAGAGACCCAGTACTTC.

The chain recombines TRBV6-5 with TRBJ1-2; D gene ambiguous. This CDR3 comprises 14 residues. Per the germline V gene, CDR1 is MNHEY and CDR2 is SVGAGI. V lost 5 bases to trimming and J lost 2 bases, with 12 bases between them. CDR3 residues: CASSPLERNYGYTF. CDR3 coding DNA: TGTGCCAGCAGTCCCCTCGAGCGCAACTATGGCTACACCTTC.

The rearrangement uses TRBV6-5 and TRBJ2-7, with D perhaps TRBD1 (6 bases). The CDR3 contains 13 residues. In germline, CDR1 is MNHEY, CDR2 SVGAGI. Trimming took off 5 bases at V and 2 bases at J, with 10 bases between the two ends. CDR3 in DNA: TGTGCCAGCAGTAGCGACAGGACCTACGAGCAGTACTTC. Protein product: CASSSDRTYEQYF.

V and J are TRBV29-1 and TRBJ2-2; D possibly corresponds to TRBD1 (5 bases). CDR1 is SQVTM, CDR2 ANQGSEA, per germline. This CDR3 spans 14 amino acids. V was trimmed by 2 bases and J by 2 bases, leaving 9 bases between them. This chain's CDR3 is CSVEQTANTGELFF. CDR3 DNA sequence: TGCAGCGTTGAACAGACAGCTAACACCGGGGAGCTGTTTTTT.

This chain links TRBV2 with TRBJ2-7; D assignment may be TRBD1 or TRBD2 (5 bases each). Germline-derived CDR1 and CDR2 are SNHLY and FYNNEI. The CDR3 runs to 14 residues. Trimming left V 4 bases short and J 2 bases short, with 12 bases between. The CDR3 DNA reads as TGTGCCAGCAGTGTACGGGGCGACACCTACGAGCAGTACTTC. It is translated as CASSVRGDTYEQYF. The entire variable domain, with the rest obtained from reference TRBV2 and TRBJ2-7, is as follows: EPEVTQTPSHQVTQMGQEVILRCVPISNHLYFYWYRQILGQKVEFLVSFYNNEISEKSEIFDDQFSVERPDGSNFTLKIRSTKLEDSAMYFCASSVRGDTYEQYFGPGTRLTVT.

This clone occurred once. The chain couples TRBV11-3 to TRBJ2-3, with no clear D. Trimming removed 1 base from V and 5 bases from J, with 7 bases in between. The germline gives CDR1 SGHNT, CDR2 YENEEA. This CDR3 region has 13 residues. The CDR3 region has the DNA TGTGCCAGCAGCTTAGGAAGTGGAGATACGCAGTATTTT. Translating it yields CASSLGSGDTQYF.

The chain couples TRBV5-1 to TRBJ2-1, with 9 bases matching TRBD2. The J segment lost 2 bases and the V segment lost 2 bases, leaving 5 bases of the junction unmatched. From germline, CDR1 is SGHRS and CDR2 YFSETQ. The CDR3 consists of 16 residues. CDR3 sequence: CASSFPPSGTYNEQFF. The CDR3 DNA follows: TGCGCCAGCAGCTTCCCTCCTAGCGGGACCTACAATGAGCAGTTCTTC.

CDR3 DNA: TGCGCCACCAGAGGAACGAACACTGAAGCTTTCTTT. Residues: CATRGTNTEAFF. The rearrangement joins TRBV10-2 to TRBJ1-1; no firm D call. The CDR3 is 12 residues long. CDR1 is WSHSY and CDR2 is SAAADI in the germline V gene. Trimming took 10 bases from V and 1 from J, leaving 10 bases between them.

The chain is built from TRBV7-9 and TRBJ1-1, with a tentative D call TRBD1 (6 bases). The germline V gene has CDR1 SEHNR and CDR2 FQNEAQ (reference sequence). Trimming pared 1 base from V and 5 bases from J, leaving 14 bases between. There are 15 residues in the CDR3. The CDR3: CASSLDGRGLTEAFF. The DNA for the CDR3 is TGTGCCAGCAGCTTAGATGGGCGGGGGCTGACTGAAGCTTTCTTT.

This chain uses TRBV5-1 with TRBJ1-3; D not resolved. Germline CDR1 reads SGHRS; CDR2 reads YFSETQ. This CDR3 spans 16 amino acids. Trimming stripped 1 base from V and 11 bases from J, with 22 bases between. DNA of the CDR3: TGCGCCAGCAGCTTGAGACCCCTCGGTGAAACAGAGGCCATATATTTT. Translating gives CASSLRPLGETEAIYF.

The rearrangement uses TRBV5-6 and TRBJ1-5; D may be TRBD1 (5 bases). This CDR3 has 15 amino acids. Germline CDR1 reads SGHDT; CDR2 reads YYEEEE. Trimming stripped 4 bases from V and 7 bases from J, with 18 bases between. The CDR3, as DNA: TGTGCCAGCAGCGGATCACAGTGGGGGGACCAGCCCCAGCATTTT. Protein product: CASSGSQWGDQPQHF.

The rearrangement joins TRBV29-1 to TRBJ2-7, with TRBD2 identical over 7 bases. J was trimmed by 5 bases and V by 2 bases; bases with no gene match: 3. The CDR3 loop spans 12 amino acids. Germline V lookup: CDR1 SQVTM, CDR2 ANQGSEA. The CDR3 region is CSVERGVHEQYF. The CDR3 region has the DNA TGCAGCGTTGAACGGGGGGTTCACGAGCAGTACTTC.

The sample holds a few counts of this clone. The chain is built from TRBV7-9 and TRBJ2-1, with 11 bases identical to TRBD2. Germline V CDR1 and CDR2: SEHNR, FQNEAQ (reference sequence). Germline trimming cut 4 bases from V and 4 bases from J; bases unmatched to any gene: 6. The CDR3 covers 16 residues. CDR3 sequence: CASSSSGRPPYNEQFF. The CDR3 nucleotides are TGTGCCAGCAGCTCTAGCGGGAGGCCTCCTTACAATGAGCAGTTCTTC. Filled out from reference TRBV7-9 and TRBJ2-1, the complete variable domain reads DTGVSQNPRHKITKRGQNVTFRCDPISEHNRLYWYRQTLGQGPEFLTYFQNEAQLEKSRLLSDRFSAERPKGSFSTLEIQRTEQGDSAMYLCASSSSGRPPYNEQFFGPGTRLTVL.